These T cell receptor beta chains were read from a single sample in a study of graft-versus-host responses after intestinal transplantation. These TCRs are of unknown antigen specificity. Sequencing was performed with immunoSEQ multiplex PCR; in TCRdb, only in-frame clones are kept and a portion is missing. The sample includes about 73,000 clones, 90% of them seen just once. The material sequenced was unstimulated CD8+ T cells sorted from spleen or lymph node cells, taken before transplant. All receptors derive from a human donor who was the organ donor for an intestinal transplant. CDR3s include the opening cysteine and the closing phenylalanine or tryptophan. A D gene is named only where the DNA matches it firmly. The size field is filled for only some rows; it gives once, few, many or a size class.

j_call,v_call,d_call,clone_size,cdr3_nt,cdr3_aa
TRBJ1-3,TRBV5-6,-,-,TGTGCCAGCAGCTTGGAGGGGAATGCTGGAAACACCATATATTTT,CASSLEGNAGNTIYF
TRBJ2-2,TRBV5-8,TRBD1,-,TGTGCCAGCAGCCTCGGGACAGGGTCCGCGAACACCGGGGAGCTGTTTTTT,CASSLGTGSANTGELFF
TRBJ1-5,TRBV7-6,TRBD1,-,TGTGCCAGCAGCTTAGGGACAGGGGGGTTGCAATATCAGCCCCAGCATTTT,CASSLGTGGLQYQPQHF
TRBJ2-5,TRBV19,TRBD1,-,TGTGCCAGTAGTACGTACACAGGGGACACTCAAGAGACCCAGTACTTC,CASSTYTGDTQETQYF
TRBJ1-2,TRBV14,TRBD1,-,TGTGCCAGCAGCCAAACGGGACAGCCTAACTATGGCTACACCTTC,CASSQTGQPNYGYTF
TRBJ1-5,TRBV28,-,-,TGTGCCGTGCCAGGGGAGTCAGGCCAGCCCCAGCATTTT,CAVPGESGQPQHF
TRBJ2-3,TRBV9,TRBD2,-,TGTGCCAGCAGCAAATCCGGGACTAGTGACGGCGGTACGCAGTATTTT,CASSKSGTSDGGTQYF
TRBJ1-6,TRBV7-8,TRBD1,once,TGTGCCAGCAGCCGAGGGACAGGGGTCGGATCACCCCTCCACTTT,CASSRGTGVGSPLHF
TRBJ1-5,TRBV27,-,-,TGTGCCAGCAGTTTATTGGGAGGCTCATATAGCAATCAGCCCCAGCATTTT,CASSLLGGSYSNQPQHF
TRBJ2-2,TRBV4-3,-,-,TGCGCCAGCAGCCAAGATCGCGGCACCGGGGAGCTGTTTTTT,CASSQDRGTGELFF
TRBJ1-1,TRBV7-3,-,few,TGTGCCAGCAGCCCGCATCAGGGAAACACTGAAGCTTTCTTT,CASSPHQGNTEAFF
TRBJ1-1,TRBV2,TRBD1,-,TGTGCCAGACCGGGACAGCGAAACACTGAAGCTTTCTTT,CARPGQRNTEAFF
TRBJ2-3,TRBV28,-,once,TGTGCCAGCAGCCCCCAAGATACGCAGTATTTT,CASSPQDTQYF
TRBJ2-1,TRBV5-6,TRBD2,once,TGTGCCAGCAGCAGACTAGCGGACAGCTACAATGAGCAGTTCTTC,CASSRLADSYNEQFF
TRBJ1-2,TRBV2,TRBD1,-,TGTGCCAGAGACCCAGGAGGGGGCGAAAAAGGCTATGGCTACACCTTC,CARDPGGGEKGYGYTF
TRBJ2-5,TRBV5-6,TRBD2,-,TGTGCCAGCACGACCAAGGGCCCGGGGGGAGTGGGGGTTTCCCAGTACTTC,CASTTKGPGGVGVSQYF
TRBJ2-5,TRBV18,-,-,TGTGCCAGCTCACCACCGAGGGAGACCCAGTACTTC,CASSPPRETQYF
TRBJ1-1,TRBV7-9,-,once,TGTGCCAGCAGCTTGGGGGGGGCTGAAGCTTTCTTT,CASSLGGAEAFF